The entry below gives a single T cell receptor (beta chain) sequence along with its context. Its antigen is not known. These data are taken from a study of T cell responses to AZD1222 COVID-19 vaccine. Assay used: immunoSEQ multiplex PCR; TCRdb lists only in-frame clones, some missing. This table holds about 150,000 clones, around 85% found once. Germline V gene data show CDR1 as LGHDT and CDR2 as YNNKEL (reference sequence). This CDR3 has 15 amino acids. V lost 5 bases and J lost 1; bases outside the gene matches: 7. Notes on the study in general: Sampling that yielded the repertoires occurred only after the peak T cell response. Donors were mostly white British, more females; clonal diversity possibly underestimated. Seropositivity was recorded at baseline in only six AZD1222 recipients. Nearly half of spike-specific TCRs reportedly target variant regions that are unmutated in the B.1.351 and B.1.1.7 variants.

The specimen was peripheral blood, collected after recovery from COVID-19. This clonotype was obtained from an adult who had recovered from COVID-19. The chain combines TRBV3-1 (or the pseudogene TRBV3-2) with TRBJ2-7, with 8 nucleotides matching TRBD2. The CDR3 region is CASSFVAGGSYEQYF. The CDR3 DNA follows: TGTGCCAGCAGCTTCGTCGCGGGAGGATCCTACGAGCAGTACTTC.